The clone carrying this T cell receptor beta chain was seen only a few times. This specimen comes from a study of T cells in Graves' hyperthyroidism and ophthalmopathy. The CDR3 length is 15 residues. The V segment lost 5 bases and the J segment 4 bases; nucleotides outside the gene matches: 7. Amplified TCR beta CDR3 regions derived from RNA transcripts. Initially, a first-round RT-PCR of the TCR CDR3 employed the HTBI primer set. TCRdb passed the multiplex PCR reads through MiXCR, listing each CDR3 protein once. The sample lists about 480,000 distinct CDR3 sequences; approximately 25% were seen once.

The sample taken for sequencing was blood. The TCR comes from a young woman with Graves' ophthalmopathy. The chain links TRBV12-3 or TRBV12-4 to TRBJ2-3, with TRBD2 identical over 9 bases. The CDR3 DNA reads as TGTGCCAGCAGTCTGCTGCGGGAGGGCGCAGATACGCAGTATTTT. It specifies CASSLLREGADTQYF.